In this sample, the clone carrying this TCR beta chain turned up many times. This specimen comes from a study of T cells after yellow fever vaccination. V shed 3 bases, J shed 4 bases, and the junction held 3 bases outside the gene matches. CDR1 and CDR2 from the germline V gene are SQVTM and ANQGSEA. This CDR3 comprises 13 residues. In TCRdb, the 5' RACE reads were re-called with MiXCR into one record per CDR3 protein. The sample includes around 63,000 distinct CDR3 sequences, approximately 8% of them seen just once. This receptor was taken from a man between 25 and 39 years old who received the YFV17D yellow fever vaccine. This specimen was CD8+ T cells sorted from PBMCs, taken 15 days after the yellow fever booster vaccination. The V gene is TRBV29-1, the J gene TRBJ2-7, with 10 bases that match TRBD1. CDR3 residues: CSVEGQGLYEQYF. The CDR3 region has the DNA TGCAGCGTTGAGGGACAGGGGTTATACGAGCAGTACTTC.